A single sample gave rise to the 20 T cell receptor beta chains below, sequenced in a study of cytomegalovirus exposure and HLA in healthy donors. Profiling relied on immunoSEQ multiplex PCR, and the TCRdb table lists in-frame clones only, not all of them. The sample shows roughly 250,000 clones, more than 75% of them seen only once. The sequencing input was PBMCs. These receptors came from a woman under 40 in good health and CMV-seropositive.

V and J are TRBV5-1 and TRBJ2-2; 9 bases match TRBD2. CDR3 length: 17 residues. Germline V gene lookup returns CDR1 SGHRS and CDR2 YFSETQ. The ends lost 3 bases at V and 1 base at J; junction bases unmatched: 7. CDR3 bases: TGCGCCAGCAGCTCGCCCCTTAGCGGGGGGAACACCGGGGAGCTGTTTTTT. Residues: CASSSPLSGGNTGELFF.

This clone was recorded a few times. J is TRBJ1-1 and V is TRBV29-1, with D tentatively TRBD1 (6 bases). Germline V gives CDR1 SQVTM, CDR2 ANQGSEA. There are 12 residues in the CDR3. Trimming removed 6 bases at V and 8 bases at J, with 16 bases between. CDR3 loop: CSVRTALLEAFF. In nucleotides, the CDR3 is TGCAGCGTGAGGACAGCCCTTCTGGAAGCTTTCTTT.

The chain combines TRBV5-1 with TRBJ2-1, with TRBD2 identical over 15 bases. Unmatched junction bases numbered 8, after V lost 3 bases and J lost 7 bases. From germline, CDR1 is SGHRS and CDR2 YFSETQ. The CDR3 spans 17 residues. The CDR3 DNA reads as TGCGCCAGCAGCTACGCAACCGGGACTAGCGGGAGGAATGAGCAGTTCTTC. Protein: CASSYATGTSGRNEQFF.

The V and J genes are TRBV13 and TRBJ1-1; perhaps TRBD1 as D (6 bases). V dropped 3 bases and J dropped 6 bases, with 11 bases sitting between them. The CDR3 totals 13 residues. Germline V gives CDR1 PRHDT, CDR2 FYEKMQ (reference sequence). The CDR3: CASSFQGWAEAFF. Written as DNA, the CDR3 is TGTGCCAGCAGCTTCCAGGGGTGGGCTGAAGCTTTCTTT.

The CDR3 nucleotides are TGTGCCAGCAGCTCACTAGAAGAGACCCAGTACTTC. This gives the protein CASSSLEETQYF. V usage is TRBV25-1 and J usage is TRBJ2-5, with a weak D call TRBD2 (5 bases). This CDR3 spans 12 amino acids. V lost 6 bases to trimming and J lost 3 bases, with 8 bases between them. Germline CDR1 is MGHDK and CDR2 is SYGVNS.

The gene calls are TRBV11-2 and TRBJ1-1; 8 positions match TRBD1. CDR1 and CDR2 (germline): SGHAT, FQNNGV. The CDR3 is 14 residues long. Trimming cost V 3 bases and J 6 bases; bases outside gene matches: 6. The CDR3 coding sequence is TGTGCCAGCAGCTTCCAGACAGGGGCCCCTGAAGCTTTCTTT. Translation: CASSFQTGAPEAFF.

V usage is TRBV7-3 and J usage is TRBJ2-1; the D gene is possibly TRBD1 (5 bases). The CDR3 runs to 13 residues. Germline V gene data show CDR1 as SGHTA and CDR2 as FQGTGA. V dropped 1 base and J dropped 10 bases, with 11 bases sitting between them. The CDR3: CASSLNRGGEQFF. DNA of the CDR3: TGTGCCAGCAGCTTAAATAGGGGCGGCGAGCAGTTCTTC.

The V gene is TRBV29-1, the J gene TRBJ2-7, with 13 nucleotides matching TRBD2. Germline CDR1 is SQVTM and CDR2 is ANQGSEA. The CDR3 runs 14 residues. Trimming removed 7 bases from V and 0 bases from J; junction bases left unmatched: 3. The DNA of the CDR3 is TGCAGCGGAACTAGCGGGAGGGGCTCCTACGAGCAGTACTTC. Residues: CSGTSGRGSYEQYF.

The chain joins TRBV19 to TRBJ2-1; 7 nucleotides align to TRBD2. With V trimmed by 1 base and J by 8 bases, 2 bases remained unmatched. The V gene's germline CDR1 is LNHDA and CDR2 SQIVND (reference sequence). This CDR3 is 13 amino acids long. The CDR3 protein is CASSIGAGHEQFF. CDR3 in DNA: TGTGCCAGTAGTATAGGAGCGGGACATGAGCAGTTCTTC.

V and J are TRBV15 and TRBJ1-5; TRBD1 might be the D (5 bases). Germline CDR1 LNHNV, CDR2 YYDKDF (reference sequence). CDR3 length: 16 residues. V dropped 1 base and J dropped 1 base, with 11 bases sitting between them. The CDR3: CATSRVAGGSNQPQHF. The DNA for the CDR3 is TGTGCCACCAGCAGAGTGGCGGGGGGGAGCAATCAGCCCCAGCATTTT. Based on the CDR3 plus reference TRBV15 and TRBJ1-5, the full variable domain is DAMVIQNPRYQVTQFGKPVTLSCSQTLNHNVMYWYQQKSSQAPKLLFHYYDKDFNNEADTPDNFQSRRPNTSFCFLDIRSPGLGDTAMYLCATSRVAGGSNQPQHFGDGTRLSIL.

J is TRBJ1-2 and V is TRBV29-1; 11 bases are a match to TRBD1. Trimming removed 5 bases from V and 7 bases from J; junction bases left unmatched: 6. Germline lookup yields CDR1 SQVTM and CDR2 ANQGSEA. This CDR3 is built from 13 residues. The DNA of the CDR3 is TGCAGCGTTCTCCCCGGACAGGGGGCTGGCTACACCTTC. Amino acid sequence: CSVLPGQGAGYTF.

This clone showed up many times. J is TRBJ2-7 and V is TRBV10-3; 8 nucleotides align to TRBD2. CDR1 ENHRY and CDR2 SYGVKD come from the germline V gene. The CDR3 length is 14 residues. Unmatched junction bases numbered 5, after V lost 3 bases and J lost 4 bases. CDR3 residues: CAISDMSGSYEQYF. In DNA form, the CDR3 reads TGTGCCATCAGTGACATGAGCGGGAGTTACGAGCAGTACTTC.

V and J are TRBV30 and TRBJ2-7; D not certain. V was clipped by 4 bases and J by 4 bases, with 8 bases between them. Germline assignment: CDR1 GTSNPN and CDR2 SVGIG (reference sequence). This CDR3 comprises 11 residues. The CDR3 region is CAWNREYEQYF. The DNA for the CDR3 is TGTGCCTGGAATAGAGAGTACGAGCAGTACTTC.

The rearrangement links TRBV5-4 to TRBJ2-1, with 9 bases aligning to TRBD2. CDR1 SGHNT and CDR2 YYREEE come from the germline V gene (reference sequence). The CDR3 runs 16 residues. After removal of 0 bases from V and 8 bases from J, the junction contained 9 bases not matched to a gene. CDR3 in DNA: TGTGCCAGCAGCTTGGAGGGTAGCGGGAGCTTCTATGAGCAGTTCTTC. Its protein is CASSLEGSGSFYEQFF.

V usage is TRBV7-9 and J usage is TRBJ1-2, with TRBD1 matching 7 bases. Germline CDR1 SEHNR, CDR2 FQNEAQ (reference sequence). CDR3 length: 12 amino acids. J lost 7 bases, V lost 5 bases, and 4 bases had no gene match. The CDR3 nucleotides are TGTGCCAGCAGCCCACAGGGGTTTGGCTACACCTTC. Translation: CASSPQGFGYTF.

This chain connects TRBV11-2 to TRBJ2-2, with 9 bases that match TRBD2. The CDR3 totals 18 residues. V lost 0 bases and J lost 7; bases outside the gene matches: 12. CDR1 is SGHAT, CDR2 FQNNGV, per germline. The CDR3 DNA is TGTGCCAGCAGCTTAGAAGCGGCGGGAGGGTTTATGGGCGGGGAGCTGTTTTTT. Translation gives CASSLEAAGGFMGGELFF.

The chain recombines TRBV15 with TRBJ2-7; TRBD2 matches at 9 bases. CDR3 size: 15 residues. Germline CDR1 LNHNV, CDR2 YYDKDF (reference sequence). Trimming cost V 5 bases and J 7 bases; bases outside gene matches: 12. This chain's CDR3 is CATSHYPAGGGEQYF. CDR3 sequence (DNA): TGTGCCACCAGCCATTACCCGGCGGGAGGGGGGGAGCAGTACTTC.

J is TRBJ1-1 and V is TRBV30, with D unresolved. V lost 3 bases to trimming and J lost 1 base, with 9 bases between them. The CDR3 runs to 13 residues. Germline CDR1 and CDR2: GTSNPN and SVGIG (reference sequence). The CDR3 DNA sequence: TGTGCCTGGAGCCACACAAGGAACACTGAAGCTTTCTTT. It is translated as CAWSHTRNTEAFF.

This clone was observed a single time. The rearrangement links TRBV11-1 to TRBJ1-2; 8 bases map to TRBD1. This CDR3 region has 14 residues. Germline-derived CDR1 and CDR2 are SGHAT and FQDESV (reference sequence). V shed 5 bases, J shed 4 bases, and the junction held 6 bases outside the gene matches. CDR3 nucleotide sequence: TGTGCCAGCAGCATCGACAGGGGAGCCTATGGCTACACCTTC. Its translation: CASSIDRGAYGYTF.

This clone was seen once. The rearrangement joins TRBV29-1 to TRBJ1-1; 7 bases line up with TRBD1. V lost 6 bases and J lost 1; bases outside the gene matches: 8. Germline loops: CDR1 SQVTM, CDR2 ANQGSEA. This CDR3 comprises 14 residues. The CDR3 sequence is CSVERTGGNTEAFF. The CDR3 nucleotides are TGCAGCGTCGAGAGGACAGGCGGGAACACTGAAGCTTTCTTT.